These T cell receptor beta chains were read from a single sample in a study of identical twins. Using its own MiXCR run on the 5' RACE reads, TCRdb lists one record per CDR3 protein. The table lists about 660,000 distinct CDR3 sequences, 8.6% of them singletons. This sample also belongs to another study, concerning yellow fever vaccine responses in identical twins.

Material for sequencing was PBMCs. The receptor source for this set is a young woman in good health. Both conserved end residues are part of each CDR3. A D gene is named only where the DNA matches it firmly. The listing skips clone size in some rows; elsewhere it reads once, few, many or a size class.

V gene,D gene,clone size,J gene,CDR3 protein,CDR3 DNA
TRBV7-8,NA,NA,TRBJ2-7,CASSTRQASYEQYF,TGTGCCAGCAGCACACGACAGGCTTCCTACGAGCAGTACTTC
TRBV7-9,NA,few,TRBJ2-7,CASSPRGRGSPEYEQYF,TGTGCCAGCAGCCCGCGGGGGCGGGGCTCTCCTGAATACGAGCAGTACTTC
TRBV19,NA,many,TRBJ2-1,CASSIGRTHNEQFF,TGTGCCAGTAGTATAGGTCGGACACACAATGAGCAGTTCTTC
TRBV6-1,NA,few,TRBJ1-5,CASRREGSNQPQHF,TGTGCCAGCCGCAGGGAGGGGAGCAATCAGCCCCAGCATTTT
TRBV7-6,NA,few,TRBJ2-7,CASSGPSSYEQYF,TGTGCCAGCAGCGGCCCAAGCTCCTACGAGCAGTACTTC
TRBV5-1,NA,many,TRBJ1-6,CASSLEPGDSPLHF,TGCGCCAGCAGCTTGGAGCCGGGGGATTCACCCCTCCACTTT
TRBV5-1,NA,few,TRBJ2-1,CASRRGTHDYNEQFF,TGCGCCAGCAGGCGTGGGACGCACGACTACAATGAGCAGTTCTTC
TRBV19,TRBD1,NA,TRBJ2-2,CASSIMGQGNTGELFF,TGTGCCAGTAGTATAATGGGACAGGGGAACACCGGGGAGCTGTTTTTT
TRBV27,TRBD2,few,TRBJ2-1,CASSGLAGGGSSYNEQFF,TGTGCCAGCAGCGGACTAGCGGGAGGCGGGAGCTCCTACAATGAGCAGTTCTTC
TRBV29-1,NA,NA,TRBJ2-7,CSVNTGVYEQYF,TGCAGCGTTAATACGGGGGTGTACGAGCAGTACTTC
TRBV6-4,NA,many,TRBJ2-1,CASSEGGGGNEQFF,TGTGCCAGCAGTGAAGGCGGGGGCGGGAATGAGCAGTTCTTC
TRBV13,TRBD2,NA,TRBJ2-7,CASSLGRGDSTYEQYF,TGTGCCAGCAGCTTGGGACGGGGGGACTCGACCTACGAGCAGTACTTC
TRBV20-1,TRBD2,many,TRBJ2-4,CSARQGLAGGPAKNIQYF,TGCAGTGCTAGACAGGGACTAGCGGGAGGGCCGGCCAAAAACATTCAGTACTTC
TRBV6-5,TRBD2,NA,TRBJ2-1,CASSYAGGNEQFF,TGTGCCAGCAGTTACGCCGGGGGGAATGAGCAGTTCTTC
TRBV4-3,NA,NA,TRBJ2-1,CASSQDGEQFF,TGCGCCAGCAGCCAAGATGGTGAGCAGTTCTTC
TRBV12-3/TRBV12-4,TRBD1,many,TRBJ1-5,CASSLEFVPGQGRSNQPQHF,TGTGCCAGCAGTTTAGAATTTGTCCCGGGACAGGGCAGGAGCAATCAGCCCCAGCATTTT
TRBV29-1,TRBD2,few,TRBJ2-1,CSVVLAEGSYNEQFF,TGCAGCGTTGTCCTAGCGGAGGGCTCCTACAATGAGCAGTTCTTC
TRBV7-9,NA,few,TRBJ2-3,CASSLDGDLVTDTQYF,TGTGCCAGCAGCTTAGATGGCGACCTAGTCACAGATACGCAGTATTTT
TRBV12-3/TRBV12-4,NA,many,TRBJ2-1,CASSLGGPGEQFF,TGTGCCAGCAGTTTAGGAGGGCCGGGTGAGCAGTTCTTC
TRBV20-1,NA,NA,TRBJ2-2,CSARIQEGFTGELFF,TGCAGTGCTAGAATTCAGGAAGGATTCACCGGGGAGCTGTTTTTT
TRBV7-3,TRBD1,NA,TRBJ2-7,CASSLLGTGSEQYF,TGTGCCAGCAGCTTATTGGGGACAGGGTCCGAGCAGTACTTC
TRBV2,NA,few,TRBJ2-1,CASSVETTGSEQFF,TGTGCCAGCAGTGTAGAGACAACCGGGAGTGAGCAGTTCTTC
TRBV12-3/TRBV12-4,NA,few,TRBJ2-7,CASSLGGGVHEQYF,TGTGCCAGCAGTTTAGGTGGAGGGGTCCACGAGCAGTACTTC
TRBV5-6,TRBD1,NA,TRBJ1-1,CASSPGTGGRGTEAFF,TGTGCCAGCAGCCCCGGGACAGGGGGCCGGGGCACTGAAGCTTTCTTT
TRBV10-3,NA,NA,TRBJ2-7,CAIRTGAGYYEQYF,TGTGCCATCAGGACAGGAGCGGGGTACTACGAGCAGTACTTC
TRBV7-2,TRBD1,NA,TRBJ1-1,CASSTQGYTEAFF,TGTGCCAGCAGCACACAGGGGTACACTGAAGCTTTCTTT
TRBV7-9,NA,NA,TRBJ1-1,CASSRSLDTEAFF,TGTGCCAGCAGCCGCAGTCTGGACACTGAAGCTTTCTTT
TRBV28,TRBD1,few,TRBJ2-1,CASILRDRGFNEQFF,TGTGCCAGCATACTCCGGGACAGGGGGTTCAATGAGCAGTTCTTC
TRBV27,NA,NA,TRBJ2-7,CASSYFQGKSYEQYF,TGTGCCAGCAGTTATTTCCAGGGGAAGAGCTACGAGCAGTACTTC
TRBV20-1,NA,many,TRBJ2-1,CSSDGLATYNEQFF,TGCAGTTCTGATGGATTAGCAACCTACAATGAGCAGTTCTTC
TRBV6-5,TRBD1,few,TRBJ1-1,CASSYNPTGPSTEAFF,TGTGCCAGCAGTTACAACCCGACAGGGCCGAGCACTGAAGCTTTCTTT
TRBV6-2/TRBV6-3,NA,few,TRBJ1-1,CASSRGQNLMNTEAFF,TGTGCCAGCAGCAGAGGACAGAACCTCATGAACACTGAAGCTTTCTTT
TRBV5-1,NA,NA,TRBJ2-2,CASSLEIQGVKKYTGELFF,TGCGCCAGCAGCTTGGAAATACAGGGTGTGAAAAAGTACACCGGGGAGCTGTTTTTT
TRBV29-1,NA,NA,TRBJ1-2,CSVYGLGSVGYTF,TGCAGCGTTTACGGCCTCGGGAGTGTGGGCTACACCTTC
TRBV11-2,TRBD1,few,TRBJ2-3,CASSPLTGAFTDTQYF,TGTGCCAGCAGCCCCTTAACAGGGGCTTTCACAGATACGCAGTATTTT
TRBV18,NA,few,TRBJ2-5,CASSPPGAVQETQYF,TGTGCCAGCTCACCACCGGGGGCAGTTCAAGAGACCCAGTACTTC
TRBV15,NA,NA,TRBJ2-3,CATSRGYSGYTDTQYF,TGTGCCACCAGCAGGGGGTATAGCGGATACACAGATACGCAGTATTTT
TRBV7-2,NA,NA,TRBJ2-5,CASSFTGTPRGETQYF,TGTGCCAGCAGCTTTACGGGCACCCCCCGGGGGGAGACCCAGTACTTC
TRBV9,NA,many,TRBJ2-1,CASSVGGVGANEQFF,TGTGCCAGCAGCGTAGGGGGGGTTGGTGCGAATGAGCAGTTCTTC
TRBV7-2,NA,many,TRBJ2-7,CASSLDHYEQYF,TGTGCCAGCAGCTTAGACCACTACGAGCAGTACTTC